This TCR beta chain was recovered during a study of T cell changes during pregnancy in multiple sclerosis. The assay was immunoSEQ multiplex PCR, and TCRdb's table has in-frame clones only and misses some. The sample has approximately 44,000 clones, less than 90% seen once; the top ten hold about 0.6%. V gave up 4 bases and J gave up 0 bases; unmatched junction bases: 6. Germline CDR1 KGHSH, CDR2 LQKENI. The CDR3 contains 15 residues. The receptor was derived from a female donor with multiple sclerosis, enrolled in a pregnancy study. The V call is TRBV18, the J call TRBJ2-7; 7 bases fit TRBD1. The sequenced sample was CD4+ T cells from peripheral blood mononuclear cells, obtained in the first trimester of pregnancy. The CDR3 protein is CASSLVRDSSYEQYF. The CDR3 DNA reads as TGTGCCAGCTCACTCGTCCGGGACAGCTCCTACGAGCAGTACTTC.